This passage covers 4 T cell receptor beta chains from one sample sequenced in a study of CXCR3-negative and CXCR3-positive naive CD8 T cells. Whole-study findings and limits: A higher hydrophobicity marked the TRB CDR3s of CXCR3-positive naive cells versus CXCR3-negative naive cells.

Their antigen targets remain unknown. 5' RACE that incorporated UMI labels was used to prepare the TRB cDNA libraries. From the 5' RACE reads, TCRdb lists one entry per CDR3 protein and no DNA. This sample's clone table lists tens of thousands of distinct CDR3 sequences. Sequenced material: naive CXCR3+ CD8+ T cells from blood. Regarding subset: CD45RO-CCR7+CD27+CD95- naive CD8+ T cells expressing CXCR3 (TNR3+). The receptors were gathered from a human donor in good health. Some clones in this sample may be carry-over from other donors' samples.

The chain carries TRBV7-9 and TRBJ1-1. CDR1 and CDR2 from the germline V gene are SEHNR and FQNEAQ (reference sequence). There are 16 residues in the CDR3. This CDR3 reads CASSLVVSSLNTEAFF.

V and J are TRBV5-1 and TRBJ1-1; TCRdb returns TRBD1, unconfirmable since there is no DNA. Germline assignment: CDR1 SGHRS and CDR2 YFSETQ. The CDR3 spans 12 residues. The CDR3 sequence is CASSTGQTEAFF.

The chain couples TRBV27 to TRBJ2-7; absent DNA, TCRdb's TRBD1 call cannot be checked. CDR3 size: 12 residues. Germline V gene data show CDR1 as MNHEY and CDR2 as SMNVEV (reference sequence). The chain's CDR3 is CASSDRGNEQYF.

The rearrangement joins TRBV12-3 or TRBV12-4 to TRBJ2-7; lacking DNA, the TRBD1 call made by TCRdb goes unchecked. The CDR3 totals 13 residues. This chain's CDR3 is CASSFARAVEQYF.